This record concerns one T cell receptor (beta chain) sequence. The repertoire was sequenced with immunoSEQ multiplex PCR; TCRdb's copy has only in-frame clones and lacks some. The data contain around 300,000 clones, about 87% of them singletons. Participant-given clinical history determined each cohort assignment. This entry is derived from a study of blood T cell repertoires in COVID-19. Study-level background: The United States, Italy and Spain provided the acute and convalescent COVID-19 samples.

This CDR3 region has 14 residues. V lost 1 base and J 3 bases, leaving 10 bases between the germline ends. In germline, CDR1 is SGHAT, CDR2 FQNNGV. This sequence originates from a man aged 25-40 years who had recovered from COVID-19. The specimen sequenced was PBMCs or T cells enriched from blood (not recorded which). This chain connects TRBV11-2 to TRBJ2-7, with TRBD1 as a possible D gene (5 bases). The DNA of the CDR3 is TGTGCCAGCAGCTTAGGTAGGGGATTCTACGAGCAGTACTTC. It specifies CASSLGRGFYEQYF.